This T cell receptor (beta chain) was sequenced for a study of blood T cell repertoires in COVID-19. As for the study in general: Acute-phase and convalescent COVID-19 samples originated in the United States, Italy and Spain. T cells, B-cell-depleted T cells, or PBMCs provided the cDNA or gDNA that served as material.

The CDR3 length is 16 residues. V shed 6 bases and J 4 bases; nucleotides not matched to a gene: 12. Germline loops: CDR1 LNHDA, CDR2 SQIVND (reference sequence). In the original analysis: Nucleated cell counts were estimated from reference gene primer amplification. Assay used: immunoSEQ multiplex PCR; TCRdb lists only in-frame clones, some missing. For V, J and clone size, that table is used; D and trimming come from the DNA. Found here are roughly 100,000 clones, around 87% of them singletons; the top ten hold about 20%. The chain carries TRBV19 and TRBJ2-7, with TRBD2 matching 10 bases. The receptor was isolated from a human donor in a cohort sampled during active COVID-19. Sequences were obtained from peripheral blood. The CDR3 sequence: CASSPRYQAGGYEQYF. CDR3 coding DNA: TGTGCCAGTAGCCCCCGTTATCAAGCGGGAGGGTACGAGCAGTACTTC.